This is a list of T cell receptor beta chains from one sample in a study of somatic mutations in cytotoxic T cells in rheumatoid arthritis. This table comes from immunoSEQ multiplex PCR, and its TCRdb copy is limited to in-frame clones, with some not included. The sample has some 19,000 clones, roughly four fifths seen once. The material sequenced was CD8+ T cells sorted from blood. Receptors were obtained from a young man with rheumatoid arthritis. CDR3s include the opening cysteine and the closing phenylalanine or tryptophan. A D gene is named only where the DNA matches it firmly. The size entry is marked missing in some rows and otherwise reads once, few, many or a size class.

d_gene: TRBD1
v_gene: TRBV9
len: 15
abundance: -
j_gene: TRBJ2-7
CDR3nt: TGTGCCAGCAGCGTAGCTACAGGGGCAGCCTACGAGCAGTACTTC
CDR3aa: CASSVATGAAYEQYF

d_gene: TRBD1
v_gene: TRBV2
len: 15
abundance: -
j_gene: TRBJ2-2
CDR3nt: TGTGCCAGCAGTGAGGGACAGGGCTTATCTGGGGAGCTGTTTTTT
CDR3aa: CASSEGQGLSGELFF

d_gene: -
v_gene: TRBV5-1
len: 15
abundance: -
j_gene: TRBJ2-7
CDR3nt: TGCGCCAGCTCCAATTCGGACGGGCTCTCCTACGAGCAGTACTTC
CDR3aa: CASSNSDGLSYEQYF

d_gene: -
v_gene: TRBV2
len: 15
abundance: -
j_gene: TRBJ2-1
CDR3nt: TGTGCCAGCAGGTCCGAACCGGGACCCCTCAATGAGCAGTTCTTC
CDR3aa: CASRSEPGPLNEQFF

d_gene: TRBD1
v_gene: TRBV4-1
len: 14
abundance: -
j_gene: TRBJ1-5
CDR3nt: TGCGCCAGCAGCCTCCGGGACAGTAATCAGCCCCAGCATTTT
CDR3aa: CASSLRDSNQPQHF

d_gene: -
v_gene: TRBV4-1
len: 15
abundance: -
j_gene: TRBJ1-6
CDR3nt: TGCGCCAGCAGCCAAGAAGGCGGATTGGGTTCAGCCCTCCACTTT
CDR3aa: CASSQEGGLGSALHF

d_gene: -
v_gene: TRBV30
len: 17
abundance: -
j_gene: TRBJ2-1
CDR3nt: TGTGCCTGGAGTTTACAAGGAGTCGGGTCGGGCGGAAATGAGCAGTTCTTC
CDR3aa: CAWSLQGVGSGGNEQFF

d_gene: -
v_gene: TRBV28
len: 13
abundance: once
j_gene: TRBJ2-7
CDR3nt: TGTGCCACTTCACTGGGCAACTCCTACGAGCAGTACTTC
CDR3aa: CATSLGNSYEQYF

d_gene: -
v_gene: TRBV7-8
len: 15
abundance: -
j_gene: TRBJ1-6
CDR3nt: TGTGCCAGCAGCTTAGTAACAGGGACGAATTCACCCCTCCACTTT
CDR3aa: CASSLVTGTNSPLHF

d_gene: -
v_gene: TRBV5-6
len: 18
abundance: -
j_gene: TRBJ1-6
CDR3nt: TGTGCCAGCAGCTTGTGGGTTTACGCGCCGCAACGGGGTTCACCCCTCCACTTT
CDR3aa: CASSLWVYAPQRGSPLHF

d_gene: -
v_gene: TRBV28
len: 12
abundance: -
j_gene: TRBJ1-2
CDR3nt: TGTGCCAGCAGTTTGAGCACGGATCGCTACACCTTC
CDR3aa: CASSLSTDRYTF

d_gene: TRBD1
v_gene: TRBV7-3
len: 14
abundance: few
j_gene: TRBJ1-1
CDR3nt: TGTGCCAGCAGCTCCGGGACAGAGAACACTGAAGCTTTCTTT
CDR3aa: CASSSGTENTEAFF

d_gene: -
v_gene: TRBV28
len: 15
abundance: -
j_gene: TRBJ1-6
CDR3nt: TGTGCCAGCAGTTTATTTCGGCAGCCCAATTCACCCCTCCACTTT
CDR3aa: CASSLFRQPNSPLHF

d_gene: TRBD1
v_gene: TRBV10-2
len: 16
abundance: once
j_gene: TRBJ2-2
CDR3nt: TGCGCCAGCAGTGAGTCTTGGGGGACAGAAATGGGGGAGCTGTTTTTT
CDR3aa: CASSESWGTEMGELFF

d_gene: -
v_gene: TRBV5-8
len: 14
abundance: -
j_gene: TRBJ1-2
CDR3nt: TGTGCCAGCAGCCCAACGTCGGGGATCGATGGCTACACCTTC
CDR3aa: CASSPTSGIDGYTF

d_gene: -
v_gene: TRBV25-1
len: 13
abundance: -
j_gene: TRBJ1-1
CDR3nt: TGTGCCAGCAGCCCAGACCCTGGGGCTGAAGCTTTCTTT
CDR3aa: CASSPDPGAEAFF

d_gene: -
v_gene: TRBV9
len: 14
abundance: -
j_gene: TRBJ2-3
CDR3nt: TGTGCCAGCAGCGAGTGGGGGGGGCCCGATACGCAGTATTTT
CDR3aa: CASSEWGGPDTQYF

d_gene: TRBD1
v_gene: TRBV15
len: 15
abundance: few
j_gene: TRBJ2-7
CDR3nt: TGTGCCACCAGCAGAGCACAGGGGGAAACCTACGAGCAGTACTTC
CDR3aa: CATSRAQGETYEQYF

d_gene: TRBD1
v_gene: TRBV30
len: 14
abundance: once
j_gene: TRBJ1-5
CDR3nt: TGTGCCTGGAGTGGTCAGGGGGTGGGTCAGCCCCAGCATTTT
CDR3aa: CAWSGQGVGQPQHF

d_gene: -
v_gene: TRBV20-1
len: 11
abundance: once
j_gene: TRBJ1-4
CDR3nt: TGCAGTGCTAGAGATCTATCAAAACTGTTTTTT
CDR3aa: CSARDLSKLFF

d_gene: -
v_gene: TRBV27
len: 15
abundance: -
j_gene: TRBJ1-5
CDR3nt: TGTGCCAGCAGTTTATTAGCTGGGGCTCAACAGCCCCAGCATTTT
CDR3aa: CASSLLAGAQQPQHF

d_gene: -
v_gene: TRBV10-1
len: 14
abundance: -
j_gene: TRBJ1-3
CDR3nt: TGCGCCAGAAAGCGGAACCAGGGGGGAAACACCATATATTTT
CDR3aa: CARKRNQGGNTIYF

d_gene: TRBD2
v_gene: TRBV9
len: 18
abundance: -
j_gene: TRBJ2-3
CDR3nt: TGTGCCAGCAGCGCGAACAGACTAGCGGGGACTAGCACAGATACGCAGTATTTT
CDR3aa: CASSANRLAGTSTDTQYF

d_gene: -
v_gene: TRBV6-5
len: 11
abundance: -
j_gene: TRBJ1-2
CDR3nt: TGTGCCAGCGTTTCTACGTATGGCTACACCTTC
CDR3aa: CASVSTYGYTF

d_gene: -
v_gene: TRBV5-6
len: 17
abundance: -
j_gene: TRBJ1-2
CDR3nt: TGTGCCAGCAGCTTGCAAGCGGAGCATATAGCTAACTATGGCTACACCTTC
CDR3aa: CASSLQAEHIANYGYTF

d_gene: -
v_gene: TRBV7-7
len: 14
abundance: -
j_gene: TRBJ2-2
CDR3nt: TGTGCTAGCAGCCCTAATGAGGGGACCGGGGAGCTGTTTTTT
CDR3aa: CASSPNEGTGELFF

d_gene: -
v_gene: TRBV25-1
len: 15
abundance: -
j_gene: TRBJ2-7
CDR3nt: TGTGCCAGCAGTGAATGGGGCAGGGGATTCTACGAGCAGTACTTC
CDR3aa: CASSEWGRGFYEQYF

d_gene: -
v_gene: TRBV25-1
len: 15
abundance: -
j_gene: TRBJ1-5
CDR3nt: TGTGCCAGCAGTGTGAAGGGGAAGTGGAATCAGCCCCAGCATTTT
CDR3aa: CASSVKGKWNQPQHF

d_gene: -
v_gene: TRBV5-4
len: 13
abundance: -
j_gene: TRBJ2-5
CDR3nt: TGTGCCAGCAGCACGGACAGCCAAGAGACCCAGTACTTC
CDR3aa: CASSTDSQETQYF

d_gene: TRBD1
v_gene: TRBV13
len: 19
abundance: once
j_gene: TRBJ1-1
CDR3nt: TGTGCCAGCAGACAAGAGGTCGGGGACAGGGTTAAGGTGAACACTGAAGCTTTCTTT
CDR3aa: CASRQEVGDRVKVNTEAFF

d_gene: -
v_gene: TRBV7-9
len: 13
abundance: few
j_gene: TRBJ1-2
CDR3nt: TGTGCCAGCAGCTTACATCCTAACTATGGCTACACCTTC
CDR3aa: CASSLHPNYGYTF

d_gene: -
v_gene: TRBV6-1
len: 13
abundance: -
j_gene: TRBJ2-7
CDR3nt: TGTGCCAGCAGTGAGAACATAGCCTACGAGCAGTACTTC
CDR3aa: CASSENIAYEQYF

d_gene: TRBD1
v_gene: TRBV4-2
len: 16
abundance: few
j_gene: TRBJ2-2
CDR3nt: TGTGCCAGCAGCCAGAGGTCCCGGGACAGGGCCGGGGAGCTGTTTTTT
CDR3aa: CASSQRSRDRAGELFF

d_gene: -
v_gene: TRBV2
len: 13
abundance: -
j_gene: TRBJ1-4
CDR3nt: TGTGCCAGAACCTTGGAGGATAATGAAAAACTGTTTTTT
CDR3aa: CARTLEDNEKLFF

d_gene: TRBD1
v_gene: TRBV7-9
len: 19
abundance: -
j_gene: TRBJ2-6
CDR3nt: TGTGCCAGCAGCTTGGGCGCCGGGACAGGGGAAAGTGGGGCCAACGTCCTGACTTTC
CDR3aa: CASSLGAGTGESGANVLTF

d_gene: -
v_gene: TRBV29-1
len: 11
abundance: -
j_gene: TRBJ2-5
CDR3nt: TGCAGCGTTGAACGAGGGGAGACCCAGTACTTC
CDR3aa: CSVERGETQYF

d_gene: TRBD1
v_gene: TRBV11-2
len: 17
abundance: -
j_gene: TRBJ1-2
CDR3nt: TGTGCCAGCAGCTTAGGAACAGGGGGCCTAACCGGCTATGGCTACACCTTC
CDR3aa: CASSLGTGGLTGYGYTF

d_gene: TRBD2
v_gene: TRBV25-1
len: 18
abundance: -
j_gene: TRBJ2-5
CDR3nt: TGTGCCAGCAGTGAAACCACGGGGGCGGGGGGGTACCAAGAGACCCAGTACTTC
CDR3aa: CASSETTGAGGYQETQYF

d_gene: -
v_gene: TRBV27
len: 15
abundance: -
j_gene: TRBJ1-1
CDR3nt: TGTGCCAGCAGTTCGGACGGTTCGTTGAACACTGAAGCTTTCTTT
CDR3aa: CASSSDGSLNTEAFF

d_gene: TRBD1
v_gene: TRBV13
len: 16
abundance: once
j_gene: TRBJ2-7
CDR3nt: TGTGCCAGCAGCTTAGGCCCGGACAGGTCGCCCTACGAGCAGTACTTC
CDR3aa: CASSLGPDRSPYEQYF

d_gene: -
v_gene: TRBV6-5
len: 13
abundance: -
j_gene: TRBJ2-3
CDR3nt: TGTGCCAGCAGTTGGAAAAGCACAGATACGCAGTATTTT
CDR3aa: CASSWKSTDTQYF

d_gene: -
v_gene: TRBV27
len: 11
abundance: -
j_gene: TRBJ2-7
CDR3nt: TGTGCCAGCAGGCAGGGTTACGAGCAGTACTTC
CDR3aa: CASRQGYEQYF

d_gene: -
v_gene: TRBV6-5
len: 14
abundance: -
j_gene: TRBJ1-2
CDR3nt: TGTGCCGCATCCACTGAGGGAGAGAACTATGGCTACACCTTC
CDR3aa: CAASTEGENYGYTF

d_gene: TRBD1
v_gene: TRBV18
len: 15
abundance: -
j_gene: TRBJ1-2
CDR3nt: TGTGCCAGCTCACGGAACCGGGACAGAGAGTATGGCTACACCTTC
CDR3aa: CASSRNRDREYGYTF

d_gene: -
v_gene: TRBV7-9
len: 16
abundance: -
j_gene: TRBJ1-2
CDR3nt: TGTGCCAGCACCCGTTACTCCTTCAATGAAGACTATGGCTACACCTTC
CDR3aa: CASTRYSFNEDYGYTF

d_gene: -
v_gene: TRBV7-9
len: 12
abundance: -
j_gene: TRBJ1-1
CDR3nt: TGTGCCAGCAGCCATGTGGGGACTGAAGCTTTCTTT
CDR3aa: CASSHVGTEAFF

d_gene: -
v_gene: TRBV19
len: 14
abundance: -
j_gene: TRBJ1-3
CDR3nt: TGTGCCAGTACCGAGGGTGGCCCTGGAAACACCATATATTTT
CDR3aa: CASTEGGPGNTIYF

d_gene: -
v_gene: TRBV27
len: 14
abundance: once
j_gene: TRBJ1-6
CDR3nt: TGTGCCAGCAGTTTACCGGGACCGCATTCACCCCTCCACTTT
CDR3aa: CASSLPGPHSPLHF

d_gene: TRBD1
v_gene: TRBV15
len: 15
abundance: -
j_gene: TRBJ1-5
CDR3nt: TGTGCCACCAGCAGAGAGGGGACAGTACCTCAGCCCCAGCATTTT
CDR3aa: CATSREGTVPQPQHF

d_gene: TRBD2
v_gene: TRBV10-1
len: 20
abundance: once
j_gene: TRBJ2-2
CDR3nt: TGCGCCAGCAGTCGACAATCCGGGACTAGCGACGGCGGGTACACCGGGGAGCTGTTTTTT
CDR3aa: CASSRQSGTSDGGYTGELFF

d_gene: -
v_gene: TRBV11-3
len: 12
abundance: -
j_gene: TRBJ2-7
CDR3nt: TGTGCCAGCAGCTCTGACAGCTACGAGCAGTACTTC
CDR3aa: CASSSDSYEQYF

d_gene: TRBD2
v_gene: TRBV27
len: 14
abundance: -
j_gene: TRBJ2-1
CDR3nt: TGTGCCGTCTCTAGCGGGGCTACAAACAATGAGCAGTTCTTC
CDR3aa: CAVSSGATNNEQFF

d_gene: -
v_gene: TRBV28
len: 16
abundance: -
j_gene: TRBJ1-1
CDR3nt: TGTGCCAGCAGTTTTTTAGACCGGGAACCGAACACTGAAGCTTTCTTC
CDR3aa: CASSFLDREPNTEAFF